This T cell receptor beta chain was identified during a study of graft-versus-host responses after intestinal transplantation. Study overall: Following induction with anti-thymocyte globulin, all recipients were given tacrolimus and steroids for around three years. The study's findings and limits: An association linked early post-transplant HvG declines with peak circulating GvH clone levels. Recipient marrow harbored GvH clones, some of which surfaced first in ileum or blood. Individuals carrying graft-donor T cell macrochimerism showed high graft-versus-host to host-versus-graft clonal ratios in allografts.

TCRdb keeps only in-frame clones here, not all; method: immunoSEQ multiplex PCR. Of about 9,500 clones in the sample, 70% to 90% were seen once. There are a few counts of this clone. The antigen is undetermined. The length of the CDR3 is 14 residues. The germline V gene has CDR1 MNHNS and CDR2 SASEGT. With V trimmed by 8 bases and J by 0 bases, 3 bases remained unmatched. The chain has TRBV6-1 and TRBJ2-7; the match to TRBD2 covers 11 bases. This clonotype was obtained from a human patient who received an intestinal transplant, so some T cells may come from the graft donor. Sequenced here: PBMCs, sampled just under 250 days after intestinal transplant. CDR3 region: CASGTSGSSYEQYF. CDR3 nucleotides: TGTGCCAGCGGGACTAGCGGTAGCTCCTACGAGCAGTACTTC.